This TCR beta chain was recorded in a study of T cell repertoires in cytomegalovirus infection. Germline loops: CDR1 SQVTM, CDR2 ANQGSEA. This CDR3 has 11 residues. V gave up 7 bases and J gave up 2 bases, with 7 bases separating them. TCRdb itself ran the reads through MiXCR, one entry per CDR3 protein. The table records 250,000 to 400,000 distinct CDR3 sequences, roughly 25% of them present only once. Turning to this clonotype: No antigen is known for it.

This TCR was recovered from a human donor in good health (CMV status not recorded). Some clones in this sample may be carry-over from other donors' samples. The chain employs TRBV29-1 and TRBJ2-3; D gene unclear. The specimen comprised cultured PBMCs, sampled from culture after CMV antigen stimulation. In nucleotides, the CDR3 is TGCAGCGGTAGGAACACAGATACGCAGTATTTT. It specifies CSGRNTDTQYF.